The clone carrying this TCR beta chain appeared many times. The data are from a study of regulatory T cells in long-lasting Graves disease. Sequencing libraries for TCR beta were prepared with iRepertoire HTBI primers and Arm-PCR of CDR3 regions. MiXCR, run by TCRdb on the multiplex PCR reads, gives a single entry per CDR3 protein. The table shows 350,000 to 500,000 distinct CDR3 sequences, with less than 20% occurring only once. Germline-derived CDR1 and CDR2 are DFQATT and SNEGSKA (reference sequence). CDR3 length equals 14 residues. As for time point: newly diagnosed GD, antithyroid drugs for less than 3 months. Preparation of the TCR library used RNA extracted from PBMCs. Roughly 9.2-milliliter peripheral blood samples went into EDTA tubes. This sample was also put to use in a study of T cells in Graves' hyperthyroidism and ophthalmopathy. That paper adds: HTBI primers were used for first-round RT-PCR of the TCR CDR3.

The V gene is TRBV20-1, the J gene TRBJ2-1; D remains ambiguous. Here the sequenced sample was peripheral blood mononuclear cells (PBMCs), taken at new diagnosis, from a patient treated with antithyroid drugs. This receptor was taken from a woman younger than 35 with Graves disease. The CDR3 bases are TGCAGCGTCGAGGCAGCCAGCTCCTACAATGAGCAGTTCTTC. Translation gives CSVEAASSYNEQFF.